The sequence of this TCR beta chain was determined in a study of shared clonotypes between healthy human individuals. Study-level background: For every donor, three CD4 naive, three CD4 memory, two CD8 naive and one CD8 memory plates were used. Study-level points and caveats: Donors were few, which limited the genetic and exposure-history diversity represented. Tissues were not sampled, only blood, and their repertoires likely differ.

Under the authors' procedure: Sequence data from immunoSEQ were junction-only and lacked quality scores; consequently, filtering differed. This table comes from immunoSEQ multiplex PCR, and its TCRdb copy is limited to in-frame clones, with some not included. The V and J calls and clone size come from that table; D and trimming were worked out from the DNA. The table lists more than 200,000 clones, approximately 65% of them singletons, with 11% in the top ten. Per germline, CDR1 SGHNT and CDR2 YENEEA. Trimming removed 8 bases at V and 1 base at J, with 16 bases between. The CDR3 has 15 amino acids. Notes on this clone: Its antigen is unknown.

The chain joins TRBV11-3 to TRBJ2-3; weak D call: TRBD1 (5 bases). The clonotype originates from a man aged 25 to 45 in good health. The specimen was memory CD4+ T cells sorted from blood. Subset meaning: CD45RA-negative fraction. The CDR3, as DNA: TGTGCCAGCCAAAGGGGCTCTTCCCGCACAGATACGCAGTATTTT. It is translated as CASQRGSSRTDTQYF.